The 20 T cell receptor beta chains given below trace back to one sample, sequenced in a study of PD-1 blockade in classical Hodgkin lymphoma. Each patient relapsed following autologous stem cell transplantation, and prior brentuximab vedotin exposure differed. The assay was immunoSEQ multiplex PCR, and TCRdb's table has in-frame clones only and misses some. The top ten hold about 19% of the sample, which has nearly 25,000 clones, 81% seen once. The source material was peripheral blood mononuclear cells (PBMCs), sampled before the second cycle of nivolumab. These receptors all come from a human donor with classical Hodgkin lymphoma.

This chain connects TRBV6-1 to TRBJ2-7; TRBD2 agrees at 12 bases. Trimming at V came to 5 bases and at J to 2 bases, leaving 4 bases not matched to a gene. This CDR3 is built from 15 residues. Germline CDR1 reads MNHNS; CDR2 reads SASEGT. CDR3 nucleotide sequence: TGTGCCAGCAGTTCCCGACTAGCGGGAGCCTACGAGCAGTACTTC. The encoded protein is CASSSRLAGAYEQYF.

The V call is TRBV10-3, the J call TRBJ1-1; TRBD1 matches at 8 bases. This CDR3 spans 16 amino acids. V lost 6 bases to trimming and J lost 2 bases; unmatched junction nucleotides: 11. Germline CDR1 reads ENHRY; CDR2 reads SYGVKD. The DNA of the CDR3 is TGTGCCATCAGCGAGCACTTGACAGGGGTTAACACTGAAGCTTTCTTT. The encoded protein is CAISEHLTGVNTEAFF.

This clone has a single count. This chain uses TRBV5-1 with TRBJ1-1, with 7 bases matching TRBD1. There are 14 residues in the CDR3. The ends lost 1 base at V and 5 bases at J; junction bases unmatched: 5. Germline assignment: CDR1 SGHRS and CDR2 YFSETQ. This chain's CDR3 is CASSLNRGGTEAFF. The CDR3, as DNA: TGCGCCAGCAGCTTGAACAGGGGAGGGACTGAAGCTTTCTTT.

J is TRBJ2-4 and V is TRBV27; 13 nucleotides line up with TRBD2. V lost 6 bases to trimming and J lost 6 bases; unmatched junction nucleotides: 8. The CDR3 is 16 amino acids. Germline V gene sequence: CDR1 MNHEY, CDR2 SMNVEV (reference sequence). The CDR3 nucleotides are TGTGCCAGCAGGCGGACTAGCGGGAGTGGTGTAAACATTCAGTACTTC. Residues: CASRRTSGSGVNIQYF.

This chain joins TRBV27 and TRBJ2-6; TRBD2 might be the D (5 bases). This CDR3 contains 15 residues. Germline CDR1 MNHEY, CDR2 SMNVEV (reference sequence). Trimming took 1 base from V and 11 from J, leaving 15 bases between them. For the CDR3, the DNA is TGTGCCAGCAGTTTATTATATACGGGATGGGACGTCCTGACTTTC. It yields the protein CASSLLYTGWDVLTF.

This chain links TRBV14 with TRBJ2-7; no clear D. V shed 0 bases and J shed 2 bases, with 20 bases lying between them. CDR1 and CDR2 (germline): SGHDN, FVKESK. This CDR3 contains 18 residues. DNA for the CDR3: TGTGCCAGCAGCCAAGAACACGCGGTACAGCCAGACACCTACGAGCAGTACTTC. Translated, it gives CASSQEHAVQPDTYEQYF.

The gene calls are TRBV11-2 and TRBJ2-1; 7 bases align to TRBD2. The ends lost 1 base at V and 0 bases at J; junction bases unmatched: 6. The CDR3 is 17 residues long. Germline CDR1 is SGHAT and CDR2 is FQNNGV. The CDR3 loop reads CASSLALRGGSYNEQFF. The CDR3 DNA reads as TGTGCCAGCAGCTTAGCGCTCCGCGGGGGCTCCTACAATGAGCAGTTCTTC.

The chain couples TRBV5-1 to TRBJ2-2; D is undetermined. The CDR3 extends over 17 amino acids. Germline V lookup: CDR1 SGHRS, CDR2 YFSETQ. Trimming cost V 0 bases and J 0 bases, with 12 bases left between them. The CDR3 region has the DNA TGCGCCAGCAGCTTGGATGTGGCGGCCGCGAACACCGGGGAGCTGTTTTTT. Translating gives CASSLDVAAANTGELFF.

J is TRBJ2-7 and V is TRBV27; D is unclear. In germline, CDR1 is MNHEY, CDR2 SMNVEV (reference sequence). The CDR3 spans 14 residues. V was shortened by 8 bases and J by 3 bases, with 17 bases between the two germline ends. The CDR3 bases are TGTGCCAGCCGATCTGCTGGGAATTACTACGAGCAGTACTTC. This codes for CASRSAGNYYEQYF.

The chain carries TRBV27 and TRBJ2-1; D ambiguous. In germline, CDR1 is MNHEY, CDR2 SMNVEV (reference sequence). The CDR3 length is 13 residues. V was trimmed by 7 bases and J by 4 bases, leaving 11 bases between them. The CDR3 coding sequence is TGTGCCAGCATCGGTATTTTGTACAATGAGCAGTTCTTC. Translating it yields CASIGILYNEQFF.

The genes are TRBV6-6 and TRBJ1-6, with 7 positions matching TRBD1. V trimming: 7 bases; J trimming: 8 bases; junction bases outside the gene matches: 11. Per germline, CDR1 MNHNY and CDR2 SVGAGI (reference sequence). The CDR3 consists of 15 residues. CDR3 DNA: TGTGCCAGCATCAACAGGCAGGGGGTGGATTCACCCCTCCACTTT. Residues: CASINRQGVDSPLHF.

This chain connects TRBV5-4 to TRBJ2-7; D is ambiguous. The V and J ends lost 0 bases and 3 bases respectively, with 10 bases between them. The CDR3 contains 14 residues. Per the germline V gene, CDR1 is SGHNT and CDR2 is YYREEE (reference sequence). CDR3 sequence: CASSLDQSLYEQYF. DNA of the CDR3: TGTGCCAGCAGCTTGGATCAGAGCCTCTACGAGCAGTACTTC. Supplemented by reference TRBV5-4 and TRBJ2-7, the full variable domain reads ETGVTQSPTHLIKTRGQQVTLRCSSQSGHNTVSWYQQALGQGPQFIFQYYREEENGRGNFPPRFSGLQFPNYSSELNVNALELDDSALYLCASSLDQSLYEQYFGPGTRLTVT.

This chain links TRBV7-9 with TRBJ1-3, with D unresolved. This CDR3 has 12 residues. The V end was cut by 5 bases, the J end by 0 bases, with 2 bases between. The germline V gene has CDR1 SEHNR and CDR2 FQNEAQ (reference sequence). In DNA form, the CDR3 reads TGTGCCAGCAGCAACTCTGGAAACACCATATATTTT. This translates into CASSNSGNTIYF. The full variable domain, with the rest looked up from reference TRBV7-9 and TRBJ1-3, is DTGVSQNPRHKITKRGQNVTFRCDPISEHNRLYWYRQTLGQGPEFLTYFQNEAQLEKSRLLSDRFSAERPKGSFSTLEIQRTEQGDSAMYLCASSNSGNTIYFGEGSWLTVV.

V and J are TRBV19 and TRBJ2-2, with D unclear. The CDR3 spans 13 residues. CDR1 and CDR2 from the germline V gene are LNHDA and SQIVND (reference sequence). Between the trimmed V and J ends, which lost 5 bases and 7 bases, there was a span of 11 bases. CDR3 sequence reads: CASSVQPGGELFF. For the CDR3, the DNA is TGTGCCAGTAGTGTTCAACCTGGCGGGGAGCTGTTTTTT.

V and J are TRBV15 and TRBJ2-3; 8 bases are shared with TRBD1. The CDR3 consists of 14 residues. Germline CDR1 and CDR2: LNHNV and YYDKDF (reference sequence). J was trimmed by 3 bases and V by 5 bases; bases with no gene match: 4. In nucleotides, the CDR3 is TGTGCCACCAGCTTGCGGACAGGGACAGATACGCAGTATTTT. Translation: CATSLRTGTDTQYF.

This chain uses TRBV7-2 with TRBJ2-3, with 7 bases matching TRBD2. V lost 0 bases and J lost 6; bases outside the gene matches: 9. CDR1 and CDR2 from the germline V gene are SGHTA and FQGNSA. The CDR3 runs to 16 residues. This CDR3 is CASSLATGGPMDTQYF. The CDR3 DNA reads TGTGCCAGCAGCTTAGCGACGGGGGGACCGATGGATACGCAGTATTTT.

The table lists this clone with a few counts. This sequence joins TRBV7-9 and TRBJ2-2; tentatively, D is TRBD2 (6 bases). Germline V CDR1 and CDR2: SEHNR, FQNEAQ (reference sequence). Trimming stripped 4 bases from V and 6 bases from J, with 15 bases between. This CDR3 has 15 residues. The CDR3 DNA is TGTGCCAGCAGCTCGGGGGTGGGAGCCCCCGGGGAGCTGTTTTTT. Translated, it gives CASSSGVGAPGELFF.

The V call is TRBV28, the J call TRBJ2-7; 10 nucleotides match TRBD1. CDR1 and CDR2 (germline): MDHEN, SYDVKM. Trimming took 5 bases from V and 7 from J; bases not matched to a gene: 8. The CDR3 consists of 14 residues. The DNA of the CDR3 is TGTGCCAGCAGTACGCAGGACAGGGGGTTTGAGCAGTACTTC. Translating it yields CASSTQDRGFEQYF.

This sequence joins TRBV5-1 and TRBJ2-7, with D possibly matching TRBD2 (6 bases). Germline lookup yields CDR1 SGHRS and CDR2 YFSETQ. The V gene lost 3 bases and the J gene lost 3 bases, with 16 bases spanning the gap. The CDR3 runs 15 residues. This chain's CDR3 is CASSWDSSSIYEQYF. The CDR3 DNA sequence: TGCGCCAGCAGCTGGGACTCTAGCTCGATCTACGAGCAGTACTTC.

The chain uses TRBV5-1 and TRBJ2-3; TRBD2 matches 9 bases. Germline V gene data show CDR1 as SGHRS and CDR2 as YFSETQ. This CDR3 region has 15 residues. The V gene end was trimmed by 3 bases and the J gene end by 5 bases; junction bases not matched to a gene: 7. CDR3 sequence: CASSSVAGAVDTQYF. CDR3 DNA: TGCGCCAGCAGCTCCGTAGCGGGAGCGGTAGATACGCAGTATTTT.